This T cell receptor beta chain was captured by sequencing in a study of blood T cell repertoires in COVID-19. The wider study: COVID-19 samples, acute and convalescent, were from the United States, Italy and Spain. PBMCs, B-cell-depleted T cells, or T cells were the source of the cDNA or gDNA that made up the material.

This CDR3 is 14 amino acids long. The germline V gene encodes CDR1 LNHDA and CDR2 SQIVND (reference sequence). The ends were cut back, 2 bases at V and 8 bases at J, with 13 bases in the middle. As originally analysed: Estimates of nucleated cell counts were drawn from the amplification of reference gene primers. The table came from immunoSEQ multiplex PCR; TCRdb's copy has only in-frame clones and leaves some out. From that table come the V and J calls and clone size; the DNA was used to work out D and trimming. The repertoire holds around 86,000 clones, around 87% seen once, with approximately 7.4% in the top ten.

This TCR came from a human donor with acute or convalescent COVID-19. The donor label of this sample is uncertain. The chain has TRBV19 and TRBJ2-1; no clear D. The sequenced sample was peripheral blood. The CDR3 bases are TGTGCCAGTAGTATAAGGTCCGGGTTTCATGAGCAGTTCTTC. Translating it yields CASSIRSGFHEQFF.